These 26 T cell receptor beta chains were sequenced from one sample in a study of T cell responses to AZD1222 COVID-19 vaccine. Sequenced by immunoSEQ multiplex PCR; TCRdb stores in-frame clones only, minus some. Among about 140,000 clones listed, over 90% were seen once. This specimen was peripheral blood, taken on day 0 of AZD1222 vaccination. The receptors were sampled from an adult in good health.

The chain has TRBV28 and TRBJ1-5, with D maybe TRBD1 (5 bases). Between the trimmed V and J ends, which lost 6 bases and 1 base, there was a span of 13 bases. The CDR3 contains 15 residues. Germline V CDR1 and CDR2: MDHEN, SYDVKM. Here the CDR3 reads CASSLGGGSNQPQHF. The CDR3 DNA follows: TGTGCCAGCAGCCTGGGCGGGGGGAGCAATCAGCCCCAGCATTTT.

The chain is built from TRBV4-1 and TRBJ2-3, with 12 bases that match TRBD2. Germline-derived CDR1 and CDR2 are MGHRA and YSYEKL. The CDR3 has 16 residues. With 4 bases clipped from V and 6 bases from J, the junction kept 8 bases outside the gene matches. CDR3 loop: CASSLRTSGVRDTQYF. The CDR3 DNA reads TGCGCCAGCAGCCTCCGGACTAGCGGGGTGAGGGATACGCAGTATTTT.

The gene calls are TRBV4-1 and TRBJ2-2; D uncertain. Germline values: CDR1 MGHRA, CDR2 YSYEKL. The germline V and J ends were trimmed by 4 bases and 1 base, with 13 bases remaining between them. CDR3 size: 16 residues. Written as DNA, the CDR3 is TGCGCCAGCAGCCGCGAGGTAGCCCTGAACACCGGGGAGCTGTTTTTT. Its translation is CASSREVALNTGELFF.

This chain connects TRBV6-5 to TRBJ1-1; D possibly corresponds to TRBD1 (5 bases). The length of the CDR3 is 14 residues. Trimming cost V 0 bases and J 5 bases, with 10 bases left between them. Germline V gene lookup returns CDR1 MNHEY and CDR2 SVGAGI. This CDR3 is CASSYSEGFTEAFF. The CDR3 DNA sequence: TGTGCCAGCAGTTACTCAGAGGGGTTTACTGAAGCTTTCTTT.

This chain links TRBV20-1 with TRBJ2-3; D is unresolved. Trimming cost V 3 bases and J 4 bases, with 8 bases left between them. Germline assignment: CDR1 DFQATT and CDR2 SNEGSKA (reference sequence). This CDR3 is 12 amino acids long. Here the CDR3 reads CSASFPPDTQYF. The CDR3 DNA sequence: TGCAGTGCTAGTTTTCCCCCAGATACGCAGTATTTT.

The chain couples TRBV27 to TRBJ2-7; 9 bases fit TRBD1. The germline gives CDR1 MNHEY, CDR2 SMNVEV (reference sequence). The CDR3 extends over 15 amino acids. V was pared by 8 bases and J by 4 bases, with 12 bases of the junction left unmatched. CDR3 loop: CASSSRDRVPYEQYF. For the CDR3, the DNA is TGTGCCAGCTCCTCTCGGGACAGGGTCCCGTACGAGCAGTACTTC.

The chain recombines TRBV12-3 or TRBV12-4 with TRBJ2-5; tentative D call: TRBD2 (5 bases). Trimming shortened V by 3 bases and J by 5 bases, and 10 bases separated the two germline ends. The CDR3 is 13 amino acids. CDR3 nucleotides: TGTGCCAGCAGTTTTGTCGGCGGGGAGACCCAGTACTTC. It yields the protein CASSFVGGETQYF.

The chain has TRBV9 and TRBJ1-1; weak D call: TRBD1 (5 bases). Trimming removed 4 bases from V and 8 bases from J, with 12 bases in between. The CDR3 extends over 12 amino acids. The germline CDR1 and CDR2 sequences are SGDLS and YYNGEE. The CDR3 sequence: CASSLGTGEAFF. As DNA, the CDR3 is TGTGCCAGCAGCCTTGGGACGGGAGAAGCTTTCTTT.

The chain recombines TRBV16 with TRBJ2-3; a possible D gene is TRBD1 (6 bases). The ends were cut back, 5 bases at V and 12 bases at J, with 12 bases in the middle. Germline loops: CDR1 KGHSY, CDR2 FQNENV. The CDR3 sequence is 11 residues long. The CDR3 protein is CASSSGTKQYF. In DNA form, the CDR3 reads TGTGCCAGCAGCTCCGGGACAAAACAGTATTTT.

The V and J genes are TRBV29-1 and TRBJ2-1; D uncertain. V gave up 4 bases and J gave up 1 base, with 8 bases separating them. This CDR3 has 13 residues. CDR1 and CDR2 (germline): SQVTM, ANQGSEA. The CDR3 nucleotides read TGCAGCGTTGCAGTGCTTTCCTACAATGAGCAGTTCTTC. The encoded protein is CSVAVLSYNEQFF.

This clone has a handful of counts. CDR3 residues: CASSPAGWSNSPLHF. The CDR3 DNA is TGTGCCAGCAGCCCGGCGGGGTGGTCGAATTCACCCCTCCACTTT. The genes are TRBV6-5 and TRBJ1-6; no clear D gene. The CDR3 is 15 residues long. Germline CDR1 and CDR2: MNHEY and SVGAGI. V lost 6 bases, J lost 7 bases, and 16 bases lay in between.

This clone was found a few times. The genes are TRBV14 and TRBJ2-7, with 7 bases matching TRBD2. V trimming: 3 bases; J trimming: 3 bases; junction bases outside the gene matches: 5. CDR3 length equals 14 residues. The germline gives CDR1 SGHDN, CDR2 FVKESK. The chain's CDR3 is CASSQVAGDYEQYF. The CDR3 coding sequence is TGTGCCAGCAGCCAGGTTGCGGGAGACTACGAGCAGTACTTC.

The chain is built from TRBV27 and TRBJ2-1; D possibly corresponds to TRBD2 (5 bases). V was pared by 5 bases and J by 2 bases, with 7 bases between. This CDR3 contains 13 residues. Germline V gene sequence: CDR1 MNHEY, CDR2 SMNVEV (reference sequence). The chain's CDR3 is CASSTGTYNEQFF. CDR3 in DNA: TGTGCCAGCAGTACCGGGACCTACAATGAGCAGTTCTTC.

The rearrangement uses TRBV6-1 and TRBJ1-4; 9 bases are a match to TRBD1. The V and J ends lost 2 bases and 7 bases, in that order; junction bases with no gene match: 5. The CDR3 is 15 residues long. Looked up from germline, CDR1 is MNHNS and CDR2 is SASEGT. CDR3 coding DNA: TGTGCCAGCAGTGAAAGGGACAGGGAAGGTGAAAAACTGTTTTTT. Translated: CASSERDREGEKLFF.

J is TRBJ1-4 and V is TRBV6-4; D gene uncertain. Germline V gene data show CDR1 as MRHNA and CDR2 as SNTAGT. Deletions cut 4 bases from V and 7 bases from J, with 10 bases between. The CDR3 sequence is 13 residues long. The CDR3 here is CASSAAKGEKLFF. In DNA, the CDR3 is TGTGCCAGCAGTGCTGCTAAGGGTGAAAAACTGTTTTTT.

This clone came up once. CDR3 nucleotides: TGCGCCAGCAGCTTAGACGGTAACAATGAGCAGTTCTTC. This translates into CASSLDGNNEQFF. The chain has TRBV5-1 and TRBJ2-1; D remains ambiguous. Germline assignment: CDR1 SGHRS and CDR2 YFSETQ. V lost 2 bases, J lost 5 bases, and 8 bases lay in between. The CDR3 runs 13 residues.

The genes are TRBV11-2 and TRBJ2-3; 12 bases line up with TRBD2. Trimming cost V 4 bases and J 7 bases; bases outside gene matches: 9. The CDR3 consists of 16 residues. Germline CDR1 SGHAT, CDR2 FQNNGV. Here the CDR3 reads CASSSLTSGSRNTQYF. The CDR3 bases are TGTGCCAGCAGCTCTTTGACTAGCGGGAGTAGGAATACGCAGTATTTT.

CDR3 coding DNA: TGTGCCAGCAGCTTGGTTTATAGGGGGAGCTCCTACAATGAGCAGTTCTTC. It yields the protein CASSLVYRGSSYNEQFF. The chain employs TRBV5-4 and TRBJ2-1, with a weak D call TRBD1 (6 bases). Germline lookup yields CDR1 SGHNT and CDR2 YYREEE (reference sequence). CDR3 length equals 17 residues. V lost 0 bases, J lost 0 bases, and 13 bases lay in between.

The rearrangement uses TRBV19 and TRBJ1-1; no reliable D call. Trimming shortened V by 4 bases and J by 0 bases, and 6 bases separated the two germline ends. CDR1 and CDR2 (germline): LNHDA, SQIVND (reference sequence). This CDR3 spans 13 amino acids. The CDR3, as DNA: TGTGCCAGTAGTAGGTCAATGAACACTGAAGCTTTCTTT. It yields the protein CASSRSMNTEAFF.

The chain recombines TRBV6-4 with TRBJ2-6; 9 positions agree with TRBD1. With V trimmed by 5 bases and J by 0 bases, 2 bases remained unmatched. The CDR3 contains 16 residues. CDR1 MRHNA and CDR2 SNTAGT come from the germline V gene. The CDR3 here is CASSPTGGSGANVLTF. Written as DNA, the CDR3 is TGTGCCAGCAGTCCGACAGGGGGCTCTGGGGCCAACGTCCTGACTTTC.

This chain joins TRBV7-6 and TRBJ1-3; D unclear. Germline V lookup: CDR1 SGHVS, CDR2 FNYEAQ. The V and J ends lost 5 bases and 4 bases respectively, with 15 bases between them. The CDR3 consists of 15 residues. CDR3 protein: CASSRGLLRGNTIYF. DNA of the CDR3: TGTGCCAGCAGCCGCGGACTCCTTCGAGGAAACACCATATATTTT.

The V gene is TRBV11-3, the J gene TRBJ2-7, with 7 bases aligning to TRBD1. This CDR3 is 14 amino acids long. From germline, CDR1 is SGHNT and CDR2 YENEEA. V shed 5 bases and J 5 bases; nucleotides not matched to a gene: 9. The CDR3 DNA reads as TGTGCCAGCAGCGCCACACAGGGGACCCACGAGCAGTACTTC. Its protein product is CASSATQGTHEQYF.

This clone appeared once. The rearrangement uses TRBV5-1 and TRBJ2-1; 13 bases match TRBD2. This CDR3 is built from 14 residues. The germline V gene encodes CDR1 SGHRS and CDR2 YFSETQ. V dropped 0 bases and J dropped 15; count of bases not matched to a gene: 6. Here the CDR3 reads CASSLEGLAGVGFF. The CDR3 nucleotides read TGCGCCAGCAGCTTGGAAGGACTAGCGGGAGTTGGGTTCTTC.

The chain is built from TRBV19 and TRBJ2-1; D is unresolved. V was trimmed by 3 bases and J by 0 bases, leaving 21 bases between them. Germline V gives CDR1 LNHDA, CDR2 SQIVND (reference sequence). CDR3 length equals 19 residues. The CDR3 sequence: CASSIGVLKGSSSYNEQFF. The CDR3 DNA sequence: TGTGCCAGTAGTATTGGGGTCCTTAAGGGCTCCAGCTCCTACAATGAGCAGTTCTTC.

J is TRBJ1-2 and V is TRBV29-1; D is possibly TRBD1 (6 bases). CDR3 length equals 15 residues. Per the germline V gene, CDR1 is SQVTM and CDR2 is ANQGSEA. V was clipped by 4 bases and J by 6 bases, with 21 bases between them. The CDR3 sequence is CSVVRGSDFVDGYTF. CDR3 sequence (DNA): TGCAGCGTTGTCAGGGGTTCGGATTTTGTCGATGGCTACACCTTC.

The V gene is TRBV6-1, the J gene TRBJ1-2; unclear D gene. Germline assignment: CDR1 MNHNS and CDR2 SASEGT. V lost 1 base and J lost 2, with 11 bases in between. The CDR3 runs to 15 residues. CDR3 protein: CASSEGLDLNYGYTF. The DNA of the CDR3 is TGTGCCAGCAGTGAAGGTCTGGACCTCAACTATGGCTACACCTTC.